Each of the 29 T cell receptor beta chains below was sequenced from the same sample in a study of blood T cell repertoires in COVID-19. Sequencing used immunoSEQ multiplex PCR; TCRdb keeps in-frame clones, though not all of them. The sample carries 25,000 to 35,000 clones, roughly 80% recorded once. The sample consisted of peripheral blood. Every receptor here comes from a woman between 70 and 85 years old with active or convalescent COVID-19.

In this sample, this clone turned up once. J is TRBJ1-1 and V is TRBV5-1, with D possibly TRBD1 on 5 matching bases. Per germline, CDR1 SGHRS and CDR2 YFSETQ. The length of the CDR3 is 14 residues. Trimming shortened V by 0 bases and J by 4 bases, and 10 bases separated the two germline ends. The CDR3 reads CASSLAGYGTEAFF. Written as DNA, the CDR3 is TGCGCCAGCAGCTTGGCAGGGTATGGCACTGAAGCTTTCTTT.

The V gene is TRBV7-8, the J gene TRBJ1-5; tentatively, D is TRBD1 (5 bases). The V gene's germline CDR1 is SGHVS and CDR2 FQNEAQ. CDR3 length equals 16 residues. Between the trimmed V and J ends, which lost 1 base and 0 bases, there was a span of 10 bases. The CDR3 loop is CASSLGRDYSNQPQHF. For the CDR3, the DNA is TGTGCCAGCAGCTTAGGCAGGGACTATAGCAATCAGCCCCAGCATTTT. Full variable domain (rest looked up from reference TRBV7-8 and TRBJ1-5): GAGVSQSPRYKVAKRGQDVALRCDPISGHVSLFWYQQALGQGPEFLTYFQNEAQLDKSGLPSDRFFAERPEGSVSTLKIQRTQQEDSAVYLCASSLGRDYSNQPQHFGDGTRLSIL.

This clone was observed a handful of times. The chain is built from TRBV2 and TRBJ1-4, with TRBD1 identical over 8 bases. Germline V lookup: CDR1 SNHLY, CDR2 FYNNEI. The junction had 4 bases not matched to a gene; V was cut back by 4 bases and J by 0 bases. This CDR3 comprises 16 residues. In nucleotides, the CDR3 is TGTGCCAGCAGTGGACAGGGGTTTCCAACTAATGAAAAACTGTTTTTT. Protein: CASSGQGFPTNEKLFF.

CDR3: CAWSSEGGFSGNTIYF. The CDR3 nucleotides are TGTGCCTGGAGTTCAGAAGGGGGTTTTTCTGGAAACACCATATATTTT. The chain has TRBV30 and TRBJ1-3; a weak D match, TRBD1 (6 bases). CDR1 and CDR2 (germline): GTSNPN, SVGIG (reference sequence). The length of the CDR3 is 16 residues. Trimming took 2 bases from V and 1 from J, leaving 15 bases between them.

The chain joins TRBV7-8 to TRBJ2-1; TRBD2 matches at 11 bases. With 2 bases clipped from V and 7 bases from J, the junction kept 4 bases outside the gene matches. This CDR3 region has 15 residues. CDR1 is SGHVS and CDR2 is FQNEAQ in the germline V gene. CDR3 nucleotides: TGTGCCAGCAGCTTACCGACTAGCGGGGTTAATGAGCAGTTCTTC. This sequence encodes CASSLPTSGVNEQFF.

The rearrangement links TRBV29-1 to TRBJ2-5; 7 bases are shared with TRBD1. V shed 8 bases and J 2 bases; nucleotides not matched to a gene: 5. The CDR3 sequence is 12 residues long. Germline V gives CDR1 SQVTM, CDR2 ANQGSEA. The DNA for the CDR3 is TGCAGCTCCTACAGGGGTCAAGAGACCCAGTACTTC. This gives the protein CSSYRGQETQYF.

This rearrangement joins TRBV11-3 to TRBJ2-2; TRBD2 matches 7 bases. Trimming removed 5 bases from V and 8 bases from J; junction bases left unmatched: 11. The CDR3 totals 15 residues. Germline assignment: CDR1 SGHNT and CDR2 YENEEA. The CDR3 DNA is TGTGCCAGCAGCCCCCGGGGAGGGCCTAAGGGGGAGCTGTTTTTT. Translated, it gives CASSPRGGPKGELFF.

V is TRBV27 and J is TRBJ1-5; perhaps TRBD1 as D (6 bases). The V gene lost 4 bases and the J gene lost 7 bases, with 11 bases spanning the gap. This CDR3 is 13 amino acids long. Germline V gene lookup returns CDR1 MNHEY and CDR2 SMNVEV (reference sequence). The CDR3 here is CASSSNRVQPQHF. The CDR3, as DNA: TGTGCCAGCAGTTCCAACAGGGTACAGCCCCAGCATTTT.

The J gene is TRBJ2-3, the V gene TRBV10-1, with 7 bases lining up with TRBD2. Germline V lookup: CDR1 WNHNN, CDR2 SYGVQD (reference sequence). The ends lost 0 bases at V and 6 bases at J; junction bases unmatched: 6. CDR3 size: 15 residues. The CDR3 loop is CASSESRLGGDTQYF. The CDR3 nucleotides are TGCGCCAGCAGTGAGTCCCGGCTGGGGGGGGATACGCAGTATTTT.

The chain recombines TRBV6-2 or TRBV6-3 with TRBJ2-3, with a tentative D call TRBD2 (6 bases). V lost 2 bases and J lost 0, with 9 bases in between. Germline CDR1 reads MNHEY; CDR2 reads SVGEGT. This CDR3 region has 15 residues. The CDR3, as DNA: TGTGCCAGCAGTTACAGGCGGGGAAGCACAGATACGCAGTATTTT. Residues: CASSYRRGSTDTQYF.

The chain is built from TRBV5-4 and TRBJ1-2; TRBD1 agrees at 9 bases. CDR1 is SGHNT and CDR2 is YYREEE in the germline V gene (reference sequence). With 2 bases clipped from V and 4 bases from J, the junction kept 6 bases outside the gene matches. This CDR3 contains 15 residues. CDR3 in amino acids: CASSFSTGGSYGYTF. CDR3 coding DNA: TGTGCCAGCAGCTTCTCGACAGGGGGTAGCTATGGCTACACCTTC.

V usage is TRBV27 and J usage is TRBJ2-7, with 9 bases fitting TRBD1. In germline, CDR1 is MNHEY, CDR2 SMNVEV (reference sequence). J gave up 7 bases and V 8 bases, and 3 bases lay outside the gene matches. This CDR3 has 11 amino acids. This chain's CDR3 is CASATGGEQYF. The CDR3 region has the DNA TGTGCCAGCGCGACAGGGGGAGAGCAGTACTTC.

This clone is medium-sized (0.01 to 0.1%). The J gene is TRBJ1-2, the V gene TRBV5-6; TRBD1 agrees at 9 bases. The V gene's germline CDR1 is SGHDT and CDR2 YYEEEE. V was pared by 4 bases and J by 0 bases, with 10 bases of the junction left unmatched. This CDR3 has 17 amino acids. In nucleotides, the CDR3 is TGTGCCAGCAGCAGGGACAGGGAGCCACTGGCTAACTATGGCTACACCTTC. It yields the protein CASSRDREPLANYGYTF.

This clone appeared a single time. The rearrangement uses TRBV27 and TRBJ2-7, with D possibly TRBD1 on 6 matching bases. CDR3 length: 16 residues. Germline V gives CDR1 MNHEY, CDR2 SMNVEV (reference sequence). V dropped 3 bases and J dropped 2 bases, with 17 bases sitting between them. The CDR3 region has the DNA TGTGCCAGCAGTTTCGGATGGGGGCTTTTCCCCTACGAGCAGTACTTC. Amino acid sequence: CASSFGWGLFPYEQYF.

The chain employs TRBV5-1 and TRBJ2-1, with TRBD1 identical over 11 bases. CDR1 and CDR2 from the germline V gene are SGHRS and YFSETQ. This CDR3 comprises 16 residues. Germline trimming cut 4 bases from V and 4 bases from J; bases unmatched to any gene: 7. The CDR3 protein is CASSLTGTGGYNEQFF. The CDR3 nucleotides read TGCGCCAGCAGCCTCACCGGGACAGGGGGATACAATGAGCAGTTCTTC. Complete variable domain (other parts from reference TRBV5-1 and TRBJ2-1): KAGVTQTPRYLIKTRGQQVTLSCSPISGHRSVSWYQQTPGQGLQFLFEYFSETQRNKGNFPGRFSGRQFSNSRSEMNVSTLELGDSALYLCASSLTGTGGYNEQFFGPGTRLTVL.

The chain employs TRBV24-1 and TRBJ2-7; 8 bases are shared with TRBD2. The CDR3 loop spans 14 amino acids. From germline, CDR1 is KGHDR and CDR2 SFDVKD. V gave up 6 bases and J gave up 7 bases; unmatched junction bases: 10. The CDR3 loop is CATSPTGRGGEQYF. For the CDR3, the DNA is TGTGCCACCAGTCCCACCGGACGCGGGGGGGAGCAGTACTTC.

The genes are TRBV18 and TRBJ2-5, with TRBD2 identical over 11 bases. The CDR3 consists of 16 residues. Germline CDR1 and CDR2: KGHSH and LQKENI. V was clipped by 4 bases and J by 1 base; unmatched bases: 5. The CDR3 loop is CASSLFGTSGQETQYF. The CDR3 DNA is TGTGCCAGCTCACTTTTCGGGACTAGCGGCCAAGAGACCCAGTACTTC.

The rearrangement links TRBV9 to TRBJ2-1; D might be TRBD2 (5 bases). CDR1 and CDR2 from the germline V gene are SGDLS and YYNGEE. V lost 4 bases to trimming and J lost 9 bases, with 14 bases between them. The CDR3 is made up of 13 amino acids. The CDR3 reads CASSPLGEGEQFF. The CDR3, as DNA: TGTGCCAGCAGCCCCTTGGGAGAGGGTGAGCAGTTCTTC.

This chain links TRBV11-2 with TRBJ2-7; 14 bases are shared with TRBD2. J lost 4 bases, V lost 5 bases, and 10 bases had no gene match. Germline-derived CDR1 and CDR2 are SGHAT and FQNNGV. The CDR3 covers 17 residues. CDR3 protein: CASSPGLAGGPFYEQYF. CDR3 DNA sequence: TGTGCCAGCAGCCCCGGACTAGCGGGAGGACCATTTTACGAGCAGTACTTC.

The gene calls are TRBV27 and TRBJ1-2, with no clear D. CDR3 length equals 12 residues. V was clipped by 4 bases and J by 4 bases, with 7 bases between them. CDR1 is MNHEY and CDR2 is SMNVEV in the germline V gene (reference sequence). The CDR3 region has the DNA TGTGCCAGCAGTTCGGGGTCCTATGGCTACACCTTC. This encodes CASSSGSYGYTF.

CDR3 residues: CASSLVGTGYLEAFF. The CDR3 DNA reads as TGTGCCAGCAGCTTAGTTGGGACAGGATACCTTGAAGCTTTCTTT. This chain links TRBV11-2 with TRBJ1-1; 8 nucleotides line up with TRBD1. This CDR3 has 15 amino acids. V lost 1 base to trimming and J lost 7 bases; unmatched junction nucleotides: 8. Per germline, CDR1 SGHAT and CDR2 FQNNGV. The complete variable domain, with remaining parts taken from reference TRBV11-2 and TRBJ1-1, reads EAGVAQSPRYKIIEKRQSVAFWCNPISGHATLYWYQQILGQGPKLLIQFQNNGVVDDSQLPKDRFSAERLKGVDSTLKIQPAKLEDSAVYLCASSLVGTGYLEAFFGQGTRLTVV.

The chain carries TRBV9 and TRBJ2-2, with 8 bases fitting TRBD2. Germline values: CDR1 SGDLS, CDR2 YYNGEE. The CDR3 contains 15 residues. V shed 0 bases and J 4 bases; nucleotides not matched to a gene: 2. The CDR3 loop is CASSVVREGTGELFF. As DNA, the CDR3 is TGTGCCAGCAGCGTAGTACGGGAGGGCACCGGGGAGCTGTTTTTT.

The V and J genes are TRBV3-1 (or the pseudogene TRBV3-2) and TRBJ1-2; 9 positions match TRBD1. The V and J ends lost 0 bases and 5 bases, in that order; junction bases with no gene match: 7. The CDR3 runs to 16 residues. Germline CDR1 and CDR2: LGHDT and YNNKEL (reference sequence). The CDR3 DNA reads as TGTGCCAGCAGCCAAGATAGGAACAGGGGGCGATATGGCTACACCTTC. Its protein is CASSQDRNRGRYGYTF.

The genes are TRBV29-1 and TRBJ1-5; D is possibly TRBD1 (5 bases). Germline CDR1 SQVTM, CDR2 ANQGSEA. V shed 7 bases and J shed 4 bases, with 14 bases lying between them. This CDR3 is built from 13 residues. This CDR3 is CSGGDSFNQPQHF. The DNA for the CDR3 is TGCAGCGGGGGGGACTCTTTTAATCAGCCCCAGCATTTT.

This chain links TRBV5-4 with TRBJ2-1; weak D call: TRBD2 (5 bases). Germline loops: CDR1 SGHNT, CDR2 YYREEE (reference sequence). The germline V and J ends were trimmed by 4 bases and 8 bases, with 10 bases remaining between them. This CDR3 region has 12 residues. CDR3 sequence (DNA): TGTGCCAGCAGCCGACACGGGGATGAGCAGTTCTTC. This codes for CASSRHGDEQFF.

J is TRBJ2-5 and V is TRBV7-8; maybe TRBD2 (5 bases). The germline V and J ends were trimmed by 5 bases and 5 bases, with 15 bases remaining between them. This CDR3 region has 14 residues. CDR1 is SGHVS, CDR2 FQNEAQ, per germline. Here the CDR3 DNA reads TGTGCCAGCAGCCGGACGGAGGCCGCCGAGACCCAGTACTTC. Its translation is CASSRTEAAETQYF.

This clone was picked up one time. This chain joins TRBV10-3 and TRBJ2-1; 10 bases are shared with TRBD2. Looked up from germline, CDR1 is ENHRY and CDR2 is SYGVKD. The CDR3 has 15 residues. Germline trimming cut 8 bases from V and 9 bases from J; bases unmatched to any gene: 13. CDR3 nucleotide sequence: TGTGCCATCCTAGCGGATAGGACTAGCGGCAGTGAGCAGTTCTTC. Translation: CAILADRTSGSEQFF.

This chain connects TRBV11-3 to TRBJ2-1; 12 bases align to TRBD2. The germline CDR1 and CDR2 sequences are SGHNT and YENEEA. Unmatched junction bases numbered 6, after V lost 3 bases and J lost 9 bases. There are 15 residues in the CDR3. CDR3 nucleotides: TGTGCCAGCAGCTTGACTAGCGGGAGCGTCGGTGAGCAGTTCTTC. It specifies CASSLTSGSVGEQFF.

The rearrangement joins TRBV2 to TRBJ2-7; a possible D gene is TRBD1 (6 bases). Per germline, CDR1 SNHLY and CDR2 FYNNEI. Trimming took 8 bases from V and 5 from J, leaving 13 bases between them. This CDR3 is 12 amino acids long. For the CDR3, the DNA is TGTGCCAGCGGCCAGGGGATTAACGAGCAGTACTTC. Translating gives CASGQGINEQYF.